This T cell receptor (beta chain) stems from a study of T cell repertoires in cytomegalovirus infection. Findings of the study overall: Across the ex vivo response, the dominant clonotypes were HLA-C-restricted CMV-specific TCR beta clonotypes.

TCRdb processed the reads anew with MiXCR; each CDR3 protein has one entry. The sample has 740,000 or so distinct CDR3 sequences; about 40% are singletons. Germline loops: CDR1 LNHNV, CDR2 YYDKDF (reference sequence). The CDR3 is 12 residues long. V was trimmed by 3 bases and J by 3 bases, leaving 5 bases between them. In regard to this clonotype: Its matching antigen is unknown.

The source material was PBMCs. This sequence originates from a human donor in good health (CMV status not recorded). Some clones in this sample may be carry-over from other donors' samples. The chain has TRBV15 and TRBJ2-5; either TRBD1 or TRBD2 may supply D (5 bases each). In DNA form, the CDR3 reads TGTGCCACCAGCAGGGGGGAAGAGACCCAGTACTTC. It codes for CATSRGEETQYF. Full variable domain (remainder filled in from reference TRBV15 and TRBJ2-5): DAMVIQNPRYQVTQFGKPVTLSCSQTLNHNVMYWYQQKSSQAPKLLFHYYDKDFNNEADTPDNFQSRRPNTSFCFLDIRSPGLGDTAMYLCATSRGEETQYFGPGTRLLVL.